The rows below give T cell receptor beta chains drawn from one sample of a study of cytotoxic CD8 clonotypes in ibrutinib-treated CLL. Using immunoSEQ multiplex PCR, the repertoire was profiled, and TCRdb retains in-frame clones only, with some absent. The repertoire includes approximately 140,000 clones, around 93% of them detected once, and approximately 10% sits in the top ten. Sequenced material: PBMCs, taken after 12 months of ibrutinib treatment. Receptors originate from a human donor with chronic lymphocytic leukemia. Each CDR3 is given with its conserved first and last residue. Each record gives: D gene, V gene, J gene, clone size, CDR3 protein, CDR3 DNA. The D gene is left open where the match is weak. The size of a clone is reported for some rows only, either as once, few or many, or as a class for expanded clones.

D: NA; V: TRBV2; J: TRBJ1-2; size: few; CDR3: CASSESPRSYGYTF; DNA: TGTGCCAGCAGTGAATCCCCCCGCAGCTATGGCTACACCTTC
D: TRBD1; V: TRBV6-5; J: TRBJ2-1; size: NA; CDR3: CASSPGTGGFDEQFF; DNA: TGTGCCAGCAGTCCCGGGACAGGGGGGTTCGATGAGCAGTTCTTC
D: NA; V: TRBV11-3; J: TRBJ2-7; size: NA; CDR3: CASSQEWTVSREQYF; DNA: TGTGCCAGCAGCCAAGAATGGACCGTTTCCCGCGAGCAGTACTTC
D: NA; V: TRBV13; J: TRBJ2-5; size: NA; CDR3: CASSLPDREETQYF; DNA: TGTGCCAGCAGCCTCCCGGACAGAGAAGAGACCCAGTACTTC
D: NA; V: TRBV15; J: TRBJ1-1; size: NA; CDR3: CATSRDRRNTEAFF; DNA: TGTGCCACCAGCAGAGATAGGCGTAACACTGAAGCTTTCTTT
D: NA; V: TRBV6-4; J: TRBJ1-1; size: NA; CDR3: CASSEGPMNTEAFF; DNA: TGTGCCAGCAGTGAGGGCCCGATGAACACTGAAGCTTTCTTT
D: TRBD2; V: TRBV7-8; J: TRBJ2-7; size: NA; CDR3: CASSTGLAGNYEQYF; DNA: TGTGCCAGCAGCACGGGACTAGCGGGAAACTACGAGCAGTACTTC
D: TRBD2; V: TRBV30; J: TRBJ2-7; size: NA; CDR3: CAWRSSGTHEQYF; DNA: TGTGCCTGGAGGTCTAGCGGGACCCACGAGCAGTACTTC
D: TRBD2; V: TRBV19; J: TRBJ2-7; size: NA; CDR3: CAISAGTSGNEQYF; DNA: TGTGCCATCTCGGCCGGGACTAGCGGGAACGAGCAGTACTTC
D: NA; V: TRBV5-6; J: TRBJ2-5; size: once; CDR3: CASSFGQQETQYF; DNA: TGTGCCAGCAGCTTCGGCCAGCAAGAGACCCAGTACTTC
D: NA; V: TRBV2; J: TRBJ1-4; size: NA; CDR3: CASSETLAEKLFF; DNA: TGTGCCAGCAGTGAAACCCTGGCTGAAAAACTGTTTTTT